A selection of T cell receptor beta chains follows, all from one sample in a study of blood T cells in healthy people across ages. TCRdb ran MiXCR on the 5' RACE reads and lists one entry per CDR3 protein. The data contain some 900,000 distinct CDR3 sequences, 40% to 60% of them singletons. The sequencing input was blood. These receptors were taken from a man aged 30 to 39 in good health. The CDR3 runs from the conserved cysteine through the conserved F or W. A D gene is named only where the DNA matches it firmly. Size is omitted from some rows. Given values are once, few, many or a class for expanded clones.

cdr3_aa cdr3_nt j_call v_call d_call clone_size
CASSSGTSLEETQYF TGTGCCAGCAGTTCCGGGACTAGCCTGGAAGAGACCCAGTACTTC TRBJ2-5 TRBV5-4 TRBD2 -
CASSQTPSPGYTF TGTGCCAGCAGCCAAACCCCCTCTCCTGGCTACACCTTC TRBJ1-2 TRBV7-2 - -
CASRLLDRGLMFF TGTGCCAGCAGGCTACTGGACAGGGGGCTTATGTTCTTC TRBJ2-1 TRBV6-6 TRBD1 few
CASSLLGDPESNYGYTF TGCGCCAGCAGCCTCTTGGGCGATCCTGAGTCTAACTATGGCTACACCTTC TRBJ1-2 TRBV4-1 - -
CASSSLAGGPPDTQYF TGTGCCAGCAGCTCCCTAGCGGGGGGACCACCAGATACGCAGTATTTT TRBJ2-3 TRBV7-2 TRBD2 -
CAGGEGMNTEAFF TGTGCCGGGGGAGAGGGCATGAACACTGAAGCTTTCTTT TRBJ1-1 TRBV10-3 - -
CAISDRGPYEQYF TGTGCCATCAGTGATCGCGGTCCCTACGAGCAGTACTTC TRBJ2-7 TRBV10-3 - few
CASSLLQPGQGTVGITKTQYF TGTGCCAGCAGCTTACTACAACCGGGACAGGGAACGGTCGGGATAACAAAGACCCAGTACTTC TRBJ2-5 TRBV7-8 TRBD1 -
CASSHEFGKGGGSTEAFF TGTGCCAGCAGCCACGAGTTTGGGAAGGGAGGGGGTTCCACTGAAGCTTTCTTT TRBJ1-1 TRBV27 - -
CSARDEGRRDTQYF TGCAGTGCTAGAGATGAGGGCCGCCGAGATACGCAGTATTTT TRBJ2-3 TRBV20-1 - few
CASSGGQGAKETQYF TGTGCCAGCAGTGGGGGACAGGGGGCAAAAGAGACCCAGTACTTC TRBJ2-5 TRBV2 TRBD1 -
CASSFAGAIAQYF TGTGCCAGCAGTTTCGCGGGGGCTATTGCGCAGTATTTT TRBJ2-3 TRBV12-3/TRBV12-4 - -
CSVVGTGELFF TGCAGCGTTGTCGGAACCGGGGAGCTGTTTTTT TRBJ2-2 TRBV29-1 - few
CASSLESSRASPLHF TGCGCCAGCAGCTTGGAATCCTCCAGGGCTTCACCCCTCCACTTT TRBJ1-6 TRBV5-1 - few
CATSRLNQPQHF TGTGCCACCAGCAGGTTGAATCAGCCCCAGCATTTT TRBJ1-5 TRBV15 - -
CASSLADFYEQYF TGTGCCAGCAGCTTAGCGGATTTCTACGAGCAGTACTTC TRBJ2-7 TRBV7-9 - -
CSAQTSGLSYNEQFF TGCAGTGCACAAACTAGCGGACTCTCCTACAATGAGCAGTTCTTC TRBJ2-1 TRBV20-1 TRBD2 -
CASSLRDRDLYNEQFF TGTGCCAGCAGTTTACGGGACAGGGATTTATACAATGAGCAGTTCTTC TRBJ2-1 TRBV28 TRBD1 -
CASSLIGAGTDTQYF TGTGCCAGCAGCTTAATAGGGGCAGGCACAGATACGCAGTATTTT TRBJ2-3 TRBV7-3 - -
CASSLDRAGTTDTQYF TGTGCCAGCAGCTTAGATCGAGCGGGGACCACAGATACGCAGTATTTT TRBJ2-3 TRBV7-2 TRBD2 -
CASSAVSGRSGETQYF TGCGCCAGCAGCGCTGTGTCAGGCAGGAGTGGAGAGACCCAGTACTTC TRBJ2-5 TRBV5-1 - -
CASSLGWTSQETQYF TGTGCCAGCAGCTTAGGCTGGACTAGCCAAGAGACCCAGTACTTC TRBJ2-5 TRBV7-2 TRBD2 few
CASGLRGSKEVPNEQFF TGTGCTAGTGGTTTGAGGGGCAGCAAAGAAGTCCCCAATGAGCAGTTCTTC TRBJ2-1 TRBV12-5 - -
CSAYDKMGQPQHF TGCAGTGCCTACGACAAGATGGGTCAGCCCCAGCATTTT TRBJ1-5 TRBV20-1 - -
CASSKTSGGADEQFF TGTGCCAGCAGTAAGACTAGCGGGGGAGCGGATGAGCAGTTCTTC TRBJ2-1 TRBV6-5 TRBD2 few
CASSADQGAKLFF TGTGCCAGCAGTGCCGACCAGGGTGCAAAACTGTTTTTT TRBJ1-4 TRBV12-3/TRBV12-4 - few
CASSSLGRVGQETQYF TGTGCCAGCAGCTCACTGGGGAGGGTAGGTCAAGAGACCCAGTACTTC TRBJ2-5 TRBV21-1 - once
CASSRAGTLNYGYTF TGTGCCAGCAGTCGTGCAGGGACACTTAACTATGGCTACACCTTC TRBJ1-2 TRBV27 - -
CASSYLAGNTDTQYF TGTGCCAGCAGTTACCTAGCGGGGAACACAGATACGCAGTATTTT TRBJ2-3 TRBV6-5 TRBD2 -
CASSPPNAYAVYEQYF TGTGCCAGCAGCCCACCCAACGCGTATGCCGTCTACGAGCAGTACTTC TRBJ2-7 TRBV11-3 - -
CASSLSPGEAFF TGTGCCAGCAGCTTAAGCCCCGGTGAAGCTTTCTTT TRBJ1-1 TRBV7-3 - once
CASSRFIDGYEQYF TGTGCCAGCAGCCGATTTATCGACGGGTACGAGCAGTACTTC TRBJ2-7 TRBV3-1 - few
CASRLGGLAGITSTDTQYF TGCGCCAGCAGATTGGGAGGGCTAGCGGGGATCACTAGCACAGATACGCAGTATTTT TRBJ2-3 TRBV5-1 TRBD2 -
CASSSTVPGTQYF TGTGCCAGCAGTTCGACGGTTCCAGGAACGCAGTATTTT TRBJ2-3 TRBV28 - -
CASGGLGQPQHF TGTGCCAGCGGGGGGCTAGGGCAGCCCCAGCATTTT TRBJ1-5 TRBV28 - many
CASSEGWQDTDTQYF TGTGCCAGCAGTGAGGGTTGGCAGGACACAGATACGCAGTATTTT TRBJ2-3 TRBV2 - -
CASSQELMAHEQFF TGCGCCAGCAGCCAAGAATTGATGGCTCATGAGCAGTTCTTC TRBJ2-1 TRBV4-1 - -
CASSQDLAANEKLFF TGTGCCAGCAGCCAAGATCTGGCAGCTAATGAAAAACTGTTTTTT TRBJ1-4 TRBV4-2 - -
CASSKRQGNQPQHF TGTGCCAGCAGTAAACGACAGGGGAATCAGCCCCAGCATTTT TRBJ1-5 TRBV14 TRBD1 few
CASSLDVVGSSYEQYF TGTGCCAGCAGCCTCGATGTGGTGGGAAGCTCCTACGAGCAGTACTTC TRBJ2-7 TRBV14 - -
CSVERQRTDTQYF TGCAGCGTTGAACGACAGCGCACAGATACGCAGTATTTT TRBJ2-3 TRBV29-1 - many